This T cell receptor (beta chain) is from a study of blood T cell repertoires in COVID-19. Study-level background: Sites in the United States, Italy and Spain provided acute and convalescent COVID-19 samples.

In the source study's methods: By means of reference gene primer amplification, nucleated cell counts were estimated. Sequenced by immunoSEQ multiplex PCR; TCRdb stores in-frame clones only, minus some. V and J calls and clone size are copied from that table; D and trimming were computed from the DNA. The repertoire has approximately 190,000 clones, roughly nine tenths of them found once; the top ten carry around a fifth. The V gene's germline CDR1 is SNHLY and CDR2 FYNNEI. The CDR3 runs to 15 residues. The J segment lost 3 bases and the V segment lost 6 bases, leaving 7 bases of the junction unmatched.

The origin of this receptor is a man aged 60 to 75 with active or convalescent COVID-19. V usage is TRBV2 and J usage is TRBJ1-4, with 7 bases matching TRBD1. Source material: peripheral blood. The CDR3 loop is CASRPGQAPNEKLFF. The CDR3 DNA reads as TGTGCCAGCAGACCTGGACAGGCACCTAATGAAAAACTGTTTTTT.